This T cell receptor beta chain was profiled in a study of spatial heterogeneity in lung cancer. Study outcomes and limitations: One measure, the expanded intratumoral alpha and beta TCR count, tracked tumor mutation counts.

As to time point: sample taken at primary tumor resection. Without sorting, whole RNA was sequenced from tumor, nontumor lung or frozen PBMC. In this sample, this clonotype turned up a few times. Its antigen is as yet unknown. The CDR3 totals 15 residues. V shed 4 bases and J shed 3 bases, with 13 bases lying between them. Germline assignment: CDR1 SGHRS and CDR2 YFSETQ. On each TCR cDNA molecule, a unique molecular identifier was present. TCRdb ran MiXCR on the 5' RACE reads and lists one entry per CDR3 protein. The sample has 20,000 to 30,000 distinct CDR3 sequences, roughly 10% seen once. The source was lung tumor tissue, collected at surgery. The source is a male donor with early-stage non-small cell lung cancer. This chain joins TRBV5-1 and TRBJ2-2; D remains ambiguous. CDR3: CASSETGRDTGELFF. In nucleotides, the CDR3 is TGCGCCAGCAGCGAGACGGGTCGGGACACCGGGGAGCTGTTTTTT.